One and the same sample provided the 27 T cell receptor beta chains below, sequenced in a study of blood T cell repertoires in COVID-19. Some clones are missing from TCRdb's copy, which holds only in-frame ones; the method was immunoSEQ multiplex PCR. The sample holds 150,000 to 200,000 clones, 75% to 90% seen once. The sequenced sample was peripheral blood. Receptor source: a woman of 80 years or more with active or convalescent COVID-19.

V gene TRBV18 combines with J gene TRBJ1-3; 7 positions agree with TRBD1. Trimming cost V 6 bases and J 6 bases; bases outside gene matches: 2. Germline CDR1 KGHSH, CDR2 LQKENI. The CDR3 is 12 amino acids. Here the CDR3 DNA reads TGTGCCAGCTCTGACAGGGCAAACACCATATATTTT. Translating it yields CASSDRANTIYF.

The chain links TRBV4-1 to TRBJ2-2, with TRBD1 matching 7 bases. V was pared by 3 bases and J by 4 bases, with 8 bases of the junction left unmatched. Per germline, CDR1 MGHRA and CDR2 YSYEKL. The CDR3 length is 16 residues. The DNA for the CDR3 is TGCGCCAGCAGCCATTCCGGGACAGCGATCACCGGGGAGCTGTTTTTT. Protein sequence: CASSHSGTAITGELFF.

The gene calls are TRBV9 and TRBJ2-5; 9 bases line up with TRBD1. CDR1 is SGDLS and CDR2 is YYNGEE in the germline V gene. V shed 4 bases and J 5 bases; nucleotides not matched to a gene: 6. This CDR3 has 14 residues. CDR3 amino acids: CASSTGQGWETQYF. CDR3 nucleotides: TGTGCCAGCAGCACCGGACAGGGGTGGGAGACCCAGTACTTC.

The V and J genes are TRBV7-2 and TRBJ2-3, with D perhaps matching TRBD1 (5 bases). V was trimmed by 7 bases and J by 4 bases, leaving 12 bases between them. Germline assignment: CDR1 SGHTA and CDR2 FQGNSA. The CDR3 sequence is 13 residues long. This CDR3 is CASTLQGPDTQYF. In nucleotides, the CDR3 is TGTGCCAGCACCCTCCAGGGCCCAGATACGCAGTATTTT.

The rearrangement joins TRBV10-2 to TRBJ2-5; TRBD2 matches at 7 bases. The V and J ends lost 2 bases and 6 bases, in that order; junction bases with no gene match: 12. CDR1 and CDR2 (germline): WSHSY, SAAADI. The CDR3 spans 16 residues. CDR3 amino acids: CASSEVSGVSRKTQYF. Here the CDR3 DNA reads TGCGCCAGCAGTGAGGTCAGCGGGGTATCGAGAAAGACCCAGTACTTC.

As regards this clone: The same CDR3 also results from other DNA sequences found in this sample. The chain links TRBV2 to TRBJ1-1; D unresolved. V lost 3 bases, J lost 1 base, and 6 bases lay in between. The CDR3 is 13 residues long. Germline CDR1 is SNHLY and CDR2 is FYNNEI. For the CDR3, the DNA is TGTGCCAGCAGTGATCGGAGGAACACTGAAGCTTTCTTT. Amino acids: CASSDRRNTEAFF. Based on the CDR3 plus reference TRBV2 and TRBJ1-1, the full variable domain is EPEVTQTPSHQVTQMGQEVILRCVPISNHLYFYWYRQILGQKVEFLVSFYNNEISEKSEIFDDQFSVERPDGSNFTLKIRSTKLEDSAMYFCASSDRRNTEAFFGQGTRLTVV.

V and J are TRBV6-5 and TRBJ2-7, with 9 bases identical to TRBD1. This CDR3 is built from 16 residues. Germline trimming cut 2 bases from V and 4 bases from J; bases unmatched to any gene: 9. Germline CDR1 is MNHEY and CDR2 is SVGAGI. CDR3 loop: CASSYTMTGGRYEQYF. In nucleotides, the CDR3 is TGTGCCAGCAGTTACACAATGACAGGGGGTAGATACGAGCAGTACTTC.

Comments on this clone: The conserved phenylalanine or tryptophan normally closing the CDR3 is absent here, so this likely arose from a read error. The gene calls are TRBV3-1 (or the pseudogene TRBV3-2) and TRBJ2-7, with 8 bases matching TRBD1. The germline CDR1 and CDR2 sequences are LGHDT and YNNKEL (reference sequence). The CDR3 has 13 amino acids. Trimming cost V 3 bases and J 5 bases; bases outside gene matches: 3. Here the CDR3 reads CASSQAGGHEQYL. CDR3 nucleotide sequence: TGTGCCAGCAGCCAGGCAGGGGGCCACGAGCAGTACCTC.

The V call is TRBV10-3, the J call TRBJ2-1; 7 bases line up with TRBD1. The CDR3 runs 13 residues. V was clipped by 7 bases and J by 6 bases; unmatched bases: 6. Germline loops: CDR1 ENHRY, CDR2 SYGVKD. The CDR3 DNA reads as TGTGCCATCAACCCGGACAGGAGCAATGAGCAGTTCTTC. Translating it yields CAINPDRSNEQFF.

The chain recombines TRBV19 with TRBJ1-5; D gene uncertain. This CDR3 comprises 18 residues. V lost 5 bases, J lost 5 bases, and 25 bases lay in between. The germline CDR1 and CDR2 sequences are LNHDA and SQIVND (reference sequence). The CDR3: CASSSNSVFFKSDQPQHF. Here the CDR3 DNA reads TGTGCCAGTAGTTCGAACTCAGTTTTCTTTAAAAGCGATCAGCCCCAGCATTTT.

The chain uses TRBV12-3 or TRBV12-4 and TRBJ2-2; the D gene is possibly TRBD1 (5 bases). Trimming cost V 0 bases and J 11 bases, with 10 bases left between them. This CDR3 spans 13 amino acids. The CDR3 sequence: CASSLAGWGELFF. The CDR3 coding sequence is TGTGCCAGCAGTTTAGCAGGCTGGGGCGAGCTGTTTTTT.

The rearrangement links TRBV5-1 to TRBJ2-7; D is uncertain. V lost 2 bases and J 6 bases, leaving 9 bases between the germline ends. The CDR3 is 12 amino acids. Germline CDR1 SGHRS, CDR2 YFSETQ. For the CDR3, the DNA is TGCGCCAGCAGCTTAAACACGGGCGAGCAGTACTTC. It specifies CASSLNTGEQYF.

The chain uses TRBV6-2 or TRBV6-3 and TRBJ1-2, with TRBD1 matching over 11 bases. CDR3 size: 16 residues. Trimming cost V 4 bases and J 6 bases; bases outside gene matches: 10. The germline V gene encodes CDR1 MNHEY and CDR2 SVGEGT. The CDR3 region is CASSSDRGRPGDGYTF. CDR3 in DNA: TGTGCCAGCAGTTCGGACAGGGGGCGGCCCGGTGATGGCTACACCTTC.

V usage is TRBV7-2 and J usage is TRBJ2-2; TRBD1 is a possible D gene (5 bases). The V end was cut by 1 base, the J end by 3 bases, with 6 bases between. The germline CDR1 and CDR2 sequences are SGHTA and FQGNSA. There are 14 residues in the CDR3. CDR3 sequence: CASSLGQYTGELFF. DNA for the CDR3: TGTGCCAGCAGCTTAGGACAGTACACCGGGGAGCTGTTTTTT.

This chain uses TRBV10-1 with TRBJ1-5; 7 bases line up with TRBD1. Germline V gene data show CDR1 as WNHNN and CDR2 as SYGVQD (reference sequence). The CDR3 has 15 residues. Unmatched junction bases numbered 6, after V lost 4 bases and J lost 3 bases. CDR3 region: CASSVADRDNQPQHF. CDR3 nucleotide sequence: TGCGCCAGCAGTGTGGCTGACAGGGACAATCAGCCCCAGCATTTT.

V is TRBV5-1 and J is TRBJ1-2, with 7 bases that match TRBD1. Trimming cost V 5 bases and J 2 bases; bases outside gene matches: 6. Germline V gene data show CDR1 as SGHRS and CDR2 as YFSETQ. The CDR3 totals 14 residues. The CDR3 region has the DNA TGCGCCAGCAGTACCGGGACAGCAAACTATGGCTACACCTTC. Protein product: CASSTGTANYGYTF. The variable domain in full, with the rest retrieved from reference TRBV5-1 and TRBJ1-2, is KAGVTQTPRYLIKTRGQQVTLSCSPISGHRSVSWYQQTPGQGLQFLFEYFSETQRNKGNFPGRFSGRQFSNSRSEMNVSTLELGDSALYLCASSTGTANYGYTFGSGTRLTVV.

CDR3 DNA: TGTGCCAGCAGCCAAGATTCGCGGGGGATACCTGGGTCCTACAATGAGCAGTTCTTC. Its translation: CASSQDSRGIPGSYNEQFF. The V gene is TRBV3-1 (or the pseudogene TRBV3-2), the J gene TRBJ2-1, with TRBD2 matching over 7 bases. Germline V gene data show CDR1 as LGHDT and CDR2 as YNNKEL (reference sequence). The length of the CDR3 is 19 residues. V dropped 0 bases and J dropped 1; count of bases not matched to a gene: 12.

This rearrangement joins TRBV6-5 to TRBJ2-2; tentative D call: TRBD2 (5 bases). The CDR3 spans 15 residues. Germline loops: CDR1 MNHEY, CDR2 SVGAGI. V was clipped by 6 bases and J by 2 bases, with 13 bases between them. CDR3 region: CASSGAVRNTGELFF. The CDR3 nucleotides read TGTGCCAGCAGCGGAGCGGTCCGTAACACCGGGGAGCTGTTTTTT.

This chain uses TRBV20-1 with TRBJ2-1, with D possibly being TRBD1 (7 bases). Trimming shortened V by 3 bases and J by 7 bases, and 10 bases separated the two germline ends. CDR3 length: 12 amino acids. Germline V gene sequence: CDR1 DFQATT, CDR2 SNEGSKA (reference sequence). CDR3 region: CSASQGGNEQFF. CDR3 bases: TGCAGTGCTAGTCAGGGGGGAAATGAGCAGTTCTTC.

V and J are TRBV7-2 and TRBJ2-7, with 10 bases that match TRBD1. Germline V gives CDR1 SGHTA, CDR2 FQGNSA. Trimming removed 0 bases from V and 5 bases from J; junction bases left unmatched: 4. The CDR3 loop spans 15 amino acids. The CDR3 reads CASSLARTGGNEQYF. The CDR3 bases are TGTGCCAGCAGCTTAGCTAGGACAGGGGGAAACGAGCAGTACTTC.

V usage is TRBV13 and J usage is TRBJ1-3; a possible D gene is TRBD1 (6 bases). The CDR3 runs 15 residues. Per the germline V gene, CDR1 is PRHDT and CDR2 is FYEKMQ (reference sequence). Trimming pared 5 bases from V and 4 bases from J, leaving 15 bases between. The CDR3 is CASSLQGFRGNTIYF. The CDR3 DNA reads TGTGCCAGCAGCCTACAGGGTTTTAGAGGAAACACCATATATTTT.

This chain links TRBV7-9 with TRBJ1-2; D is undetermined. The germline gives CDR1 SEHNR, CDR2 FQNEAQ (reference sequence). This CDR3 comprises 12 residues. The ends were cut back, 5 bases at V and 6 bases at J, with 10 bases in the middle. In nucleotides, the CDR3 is TGTGCCAGCAGCCTAGGGCCCGATGGCTACACCTTC. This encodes CASSLGPDGYTF.

The CDR3 reads CASREQGDYGYTF. The CDR3 DNA reads as TGTGCCAGTCGAGAACAGGGAGACTATGGCTACACCTTC. V gene TRBV19 combines with J gene TRBJ1-2, with TRBD1 as a possible D gene (6 bases). There are 13 residues in the CDR3. Trimming pared 8 bases from V and 3 bases from J, leaving 13 bases between. Per germline, CDR1 LNHDA and CDR2 SQIVND (reference sequence).

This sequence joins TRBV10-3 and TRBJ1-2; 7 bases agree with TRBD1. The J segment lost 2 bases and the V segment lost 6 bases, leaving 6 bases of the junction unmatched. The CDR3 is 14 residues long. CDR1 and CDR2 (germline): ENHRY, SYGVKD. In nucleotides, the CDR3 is TGTGCCATCAGCGCATCGACAGGGAACTATGGCTACACCTTC. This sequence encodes CAISASTGNYGYTF.

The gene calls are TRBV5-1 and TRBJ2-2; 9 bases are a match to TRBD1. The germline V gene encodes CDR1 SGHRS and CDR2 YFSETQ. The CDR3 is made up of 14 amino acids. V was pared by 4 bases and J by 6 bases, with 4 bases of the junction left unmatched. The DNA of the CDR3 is TGCGCCAGCAGCCCTAGGACAGGGGCCGGGGAGCTGTTTTTT. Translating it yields CASSPRTGAGELFF.

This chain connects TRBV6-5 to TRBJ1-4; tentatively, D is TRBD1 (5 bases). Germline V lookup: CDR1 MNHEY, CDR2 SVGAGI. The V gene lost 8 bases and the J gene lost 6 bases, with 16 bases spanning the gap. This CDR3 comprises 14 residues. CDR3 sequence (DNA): TGTGCCAGCGGGATCGGGGGGAGCTATGAAAAACTGTTTTTT. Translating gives CASGIGGSYEKLFF.

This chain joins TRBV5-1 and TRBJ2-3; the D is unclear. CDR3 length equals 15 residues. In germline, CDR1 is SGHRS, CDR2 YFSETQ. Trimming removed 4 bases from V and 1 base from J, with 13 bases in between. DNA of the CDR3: TGCGCCAGCAGCCAGGATGACACCCGCACAGATACGCAGTATTTT. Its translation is CASSQDDTRTDTQYF.